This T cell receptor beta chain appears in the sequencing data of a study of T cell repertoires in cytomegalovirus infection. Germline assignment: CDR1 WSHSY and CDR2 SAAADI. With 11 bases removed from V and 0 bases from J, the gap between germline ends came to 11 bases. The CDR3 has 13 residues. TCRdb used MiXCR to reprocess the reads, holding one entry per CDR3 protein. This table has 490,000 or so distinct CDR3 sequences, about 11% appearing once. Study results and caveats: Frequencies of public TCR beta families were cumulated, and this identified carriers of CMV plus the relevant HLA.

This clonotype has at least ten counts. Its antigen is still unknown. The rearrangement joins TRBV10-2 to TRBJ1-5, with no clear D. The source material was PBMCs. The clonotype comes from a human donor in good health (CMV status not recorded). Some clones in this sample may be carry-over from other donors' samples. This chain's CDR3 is CAASLNSNQPQHF. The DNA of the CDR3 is TGCGCCGCTTCCCTTAATAGCAATCAGCCCCAGCATTTT.